Listed here are 22 T cell receptor beta chains from one sample, sequenced in a study of blood T cell repertoires in COVID-19. The data were produced by immunoSEQ multiplex PCR, yet TCRdb's version contains in-frame clones alone and is incomplete. The table has approximately 170,000 clones, around 80% seen once. The sequenced sample consisted of peripheral blood. The origin of the receptors is a woman older than 75 with acute or convalescent COVID-19.

The chain carries TRBV3-1 (or the pseudogene TRBV3-2) and TRBJ2-7, with 8 bases lining up with TRBD1. This CDR3 has 14 amino acids. CDR1 and CDR2 from the germline V gene are LGHDT and YNNKEL (reference sequence). After removal of 3 bases from V and 1 base from J, the junction contained 2 bases not matched to a gene. The CDR3 spells CASSHRGRSYEQYF. The CDR3 DNA reads TGTGCCAGCAGCCACAGGGGGCGGTCCTACGAGCAGTACTTC.

The chain recombines TRBV9 with TRBJ1-5; D remains ambiguous. Trimming pared 0 bases from V and 1 base from J, leaving 8 bases between. CDR1 SGDLS and CDR2 YYNGEE come from the germline V gene. The CDR3 consists of 15 residues. CDR3 coding DNA: TGTGCCAGCAGCGTAGGTGTTTTAAGCAATCAGCCCCAGCATTTT. Translated, it gives CASSVGVLSNQPQHF.

The V gene is TRBV7-9, the J gene TRBJ2-1, with 9 bases that match TRBD1. Per the germline V gene, CDR1 is SEHNR and CDR2 is FQNEAQ (reference sequence). Trimming at V came to 5 bases and at J to 8 bases, leaving 10 bases not matched to a gene. This CDR3 comprises 15 residues. In nucleotides, the CDR3 is TGTGCCAGCAGCCACCGGGACAGGGTTAGCGATGAGCAGTTCTTC. The encoded protein is CASSHRDRVSDEQFF. The entire variable domain, with the rest obtained from reference TRBV7-9 and TRBJ2-1, is as follows: DTGVSQNPRHKITKRGQNVTFRCDPISEHNRLYWYRQTLGQGPEFLTYFQNEAQLEKSRLLSDRFSAERPKGSFSTLEIQRTEQGDSAMYLCASSHRDRVSDEQFFGPGTRLTVL.

The chain links TRBV18 to TRBJ1-2; D possibly corresponds to TRBD1 (5 bases). This CDR3 has 14 amino acids. Germline values: CDR1 KGHSH, CDR2 LQKENI. Between the trimmed V and J ends, which lost 3 bases and 8 bases, there was a span of 16 bases. CDR3 region: CASSPALRERGYTF. The CDR3 DNA reads TGTGCCAGCTCACCGGCCCTCAGGGAAAGGGGCTACACCTTC.

The J gene is TRBJ2-3, the V gene TRBV4-3, with 9 bases identical to TRBD2. V lost 4 bases and J lost 5; bases outside the gene matches: 10. This CDR3 is 16 amino acids long. Per the germline V gene, CDR1 is LGHNA and CDR2 is YSLEER. CDR3 protein: CASSPQKAGGVDTQYF. The CDR3 DNA reads as TGCGCCAGCAGCCCTCAGAAGGCGGGGGGGGTAGATACGCAGTATTTT.

CDR3 region: CASSLLGTGLLDEQYF. CDR3 coding DNA: TGTGCCAGCAGTTTACTGGGGACAGGCCTTTTGGACGAGCAGTACTTC. The chain couples TRBV27 to TRBJ2-7; TRBD1 matches 8 bases. Per the germline V gene, CDR1 is MNHEY and CDR2 is SMNVEV (reference sequence). J was trimmed by 5 bases and V by 2 bases; bases with no gene match: 11. The CDR3 contains 16 residues.

The gene calls are TRBV6-5 and TRBJ1-6; 7 bases align to TRBD1. Germline assignment: CDR1 MNHEY and CDR2 SVGAGI. The CDR3 contains 14 residues. V shed 4 bases and J 10 bases; nucleotides not matched to a gene: 7. CDR3 residues: CASSLDRVLSPLHF. In DNA, the CDR3 is TGTGCCAGCAGTTTAGACAGGGTTCTGTCACCCCTCCACTTT.

The chain has TRBV7-2 and TRBJ2-5, with 9 bases fitting TRBD2. The CDR3 length is 16 residues. Losses at the gene ends were 2 bases for V and 5 bases for J; bases not matched to a gene: 9. Germline values: CDR1 SGHTA, CDR2 FQGNSA. CDR3 sequence reads: CASSLSLAGRGETQYF. The DNA for the CDR3 is TGTGCCAGCAGCTTATCCCTAGCGGGAAGGGGTGAGACCCAGTACTTC.

The rearrangement joins TRBV10-3 to TRBJ2-5; 12 positions match TRBD2. Losses at the gene ends were 5 bases for V and 2 bases for J; bases not matched to a gene: 3. This CDR3 has 15 residues. CDR1 and CDR2 (germline): ENHRY, SYGVKD. CDR3: CAISTSGRQQETQYF. The CDR3 coding sequence is TGTGCCATCAGTACTAGCGGGAGGCAACAAGAGACCCAGTACTTC.

V and J are TRBV4-1 and TRBJ1-1, with 10 bases aligning to TRBD1. Germline CDR1 and CDR2: MGHRA and YSYEKL. The CDR3 spans 13 residues. Germline trimming cut 6 bases from V and 5 bases from J; bases unmatched to any gene: 3. The CDR3 DNA sequence: TGCGCCAGCAGAGACAGGGGGCGTACTGAAGCTTTCTTT. It encodes CASRDRGRTEAFF.

This clone came up a few times. The chain carries TRBV30 and TRBJ2-7; the match to TRBD1 covers 9 bases. V was pared by 8 bases and J by 3 bases, with 5 bases of the junction left unmatched. The V gene's germline CDR1 is GTSNPN and CDR2 SVGIG (reference sequence). The CDR3 runs to 12 residues. The CDR3: CASQTGGYEQYF. The DNA of the CDR3 is TGTGCCAGCCAGACAGGGGGCTACGAGCAGTACTTC.

The V gene is TRBV7-2, the J gene TRBJ2-3; weak D call: TRBD2 (5 bases). Trimming took off 2 bases at V and 8 bases at J, with 14 bases between the two ends. The CDR3 length is 14 residues. The germline V gene encodes CDR1 SGHTA and CDR2 FQGNSA. The DNA for the CDR3 is TGTGCCAGCAGCTTACGGTGGGCGGAGGCTACGCAGTATTTT. Protein product: CASSLRWAEATQYF.

This chain links TRBV30 with TRBJ1-2; D call uncertain. This CDR3 comprises 9 residues. Germline V gene data show CDR1 as GTSNPN and CDR2 as SVGIG (reference sequence). Trimming pared 4 bases from V and 8 bases from J, leaving 5 bases between. CDR3 in DNA: TGTGCCTGGAACCAGGGCTACACCTTC. Translated: CAWNQGYTF.

In nucleotides, the CDR3 is TGTGCCAGCAGTCTGTATGGGGGGGAAGTTGCTGAAGCTTTCTTT. Translated, it gives CASSLYGGEVAEAFF. The rearrangement links TRBV9 to TRBJ1-1; a weak D match, TRBD1 (5 bases). Trimming took off 5 bases at V and 6 bases at J, with 20 bases between the two ends. CDR3 size: 15 residues. The germline CDR1 and CDR2 sequences are SGDLS and YYNGEE.

The rearrangement joins TRBV27 to TRBJ2-5, with TRBD2 matching 7 bases. J lost 0 bases, V lost 3 bases, and 7 bases had no gene match. In germline, CDR1 is MNHEY, CDR2 SMNVEV (reference sequence). The CDR3 extends over 16 amino acids. In DNA form, the CDR3 reads TGTGCCAGCAGTTTTCGGGGGGTGACGTACCAAGAGACCCAGTACTTC. Protein product: CASSFRGVTYQETQYF.

The chain carries TRBV28 and TRBJ2-5; maybe TRBD2 (5 bases). Per the germline V gene, CDR1 is MDHEN and CDR2 is SYDVKM. Trimming took off 6 bases at V and 5 bases at J, with 16 bases between the two ends. The CDR3 is made up of 14 amino acids. The CDR3 region is CASSPWTSKETQYF. The DNA of the CDR3 is TGTGCCAGCAGCCCTTGGACTTCAAAGGAGACCCAGTACTTC.

This sequence joins TRBV29-1 and TRBJ2-7; 7 positions match TRBD1. Germline-derived CDR1 and CDR2 are SQVTM and ANQGSEA. The V gene end was trimmed by 6 bases and the J gene end by 6 bases; junction bases not matched to a gene: 11. The CDR3 extends over 13 amino acids. CDR3 DNA: TGCAGCGTAACGGACAGGCCTGCGGGCGAGCAGTACTTC. Translating it yields CSVTDRPAGEQYF.

The chain recombines TRBV5-4 with TRBJ2-5; 11 bases are shared with TRBD2. CDR1 and CDR2 (germline): SGHNT, YYREEE (reference sequence). The CDR3 consists of 18 residues. Germline trimming cut 4 bases from V and 4 bases from J; bases unmatched to any gene: 15. The CDR3 loop reads CASSAAIAGGPSGETQYF. CDR3 nucleotides: TGTGCCAGCAGCGCCGCTATAGCGGGAGGGCCCTCGGGAGAGACCCAGTACTTC.

The chain couples TRBV6-5 to TRBJ2-2, with TRBD1 identical over 7 bases. The CDR3 totals 15 residues. The V gene end was trimmed by 5 bases and the J gene end by 4 bases; junction bases not matched to a gene: 7. In germline, CDR1 is MNHEY, CDR2 SVGAGI. CDR3 region: CASSRTGAVTGELFF. CDR3 bases: TGTGCCAGCAGTCGAACAGGGGCGGTCACCGGGGAGCTGTTTTTT.

V usage is TRBV4-1 and J usage is TRBJ2-7, with 10 nucleotides matching TRBD2. V dropped 1 base and J dropped 3; count of bases not matched to a gene: 9. Per the germline V gene, CDR1 is MGHRA and CDR2 is YSYEKL. This CDR3 spans 17 amino acids. CDR3 sequence reads: CASSQGPPTSGVYEQYF. CDR3 bases: TGCGCCAGCAGCCAAGGTCCCCCTACTAGCGGGGTCTACGAGCAGTACTTC.

This chain uses TRBV7-2 with TRBJ2-2; D is unclear. The V gene lost 2 bases and the J gene lost 6 bases, with 13 bases spanning the gap. CDR3 length: 15 residues. Germline assignment: CDR1 SGHTA and CDR2 FQGNSA. CDR3 protein: CASSLLTLRSGELFF. CDR3 DNA: TGTGCCAGCAGCTTATTAACATTGCGGTCCGGGGAGCTGTTTTTT. The complete variable domain, with remaining parts taken from reference TRBV7-2 and TRBJ2-2, reads GAGVSQSPSNKVTEKGKDVELRCDPISGHTALYWYRQSLGQGLEFLIYFQGNSAPDKSGLPSDRFSAERTGGSVSTLTIQRTQQEDSAVYLCASSLLTLRSGELFFGEGSRLTVL.

The chain carries TRBV24-1 and TRBJ2-5, with TRBD2 matching over 8 bases. Trimming took 4 bases from V and 5 from J; bases not matched to a gene: 8. CDR1 and CDR2 from the germline V gene are KGHDR and SFDVKD. The CDR3 runs 15 residues. The CDR3 spells CATSDPGLGFETQYF. DNA of the CDR3: TGTGCCACCAGTGACCCGGGACTAGGGTTTGAGACCCAGTACTTC.